A single sample gave rise to the 11 T cell receptor beta chains below, sequenced in a study of blood T cell repertoires in COVID-19. Profiled with immunoSEQ multiplex PCR; TCRdb holds only in-frame clones, not every one. The data show roughly 180,000 clones, around 86% seen once. The sequenced sample was peripheral blood. Receptors were obtained from a woman in her thirties with active or convalescent COVID-19.

The chain recombines TRBV3-1 (or the pseudogene TRBV3-2) with TRBJ2-2, with TRBD1 as a possible D gene (5 bases). The germline gives CDR1 LGHDT, CDR2 YNNKEL (reference sequence). Trimming cost V 4 bases and J 2 bases, with 14 bases left between them. CDR3 length equals 16 residues. In DNA form, the CDR3 reads TGTGCCAGCAGCCCGCGACAGAAGGGCAACACCGGGGAGCTGTTTTTT. Translating gives CASSPRQKGNTGELFF.

The chain is built from TRBV7-9 and TRBJ2-6; a weak D match, TRBD1 (5 bases). This CDR3 has 18 residues. Per germline, CDR1 SEHNR and CDR2 FQNEAQ (reference sequence). The V gene lost 1 base and the J gene lost 5 bases, with 18 bases spanning the gap. The CDR3 bases are TGTGCCAGCAGCTTAGTAGGGCAGGGCGCGAAACGGGCCAACGTCCTGACTTTC. Its translation: CASSLVGQGAKRANVLTF. Full variable domain (remainder filled in from reference TRBV7-9 and TRBJ2-6): DTGVSQNPRHKITKRGQNVTFRCDPISEHNRLYWYRQTLGQGPEFLTYFQNEAQLEKSRLLSDRFSAERPKGSFSTLEIQRTEQGDSAMYLCASSLVGQGAKRANVLTFGAGSRLTVL.

The gene calls are TRBV23-1 and TRBJ1-6; D may be TRBD1 (5 bases). TRBV23-1 is recorded as an ORF, its role being uncertain. V lost 0 bases to trimming and J lost 4 bases, with 16 bases between them. CDR3 length equals 18 residues. The CDR3 DNA is TGCGCCAGCAGTCAATCGAGGTGCGGACATCTTTATAATTCACCCCTCCACTTT. Translation gives CASSQSRCGHLYNSPLHF.

The chain has TRBV12-3 or TRBV12-4 and TRBJ2-1; D unclear. The CDR3 contains 12 residues. The V gene lost 4 bases and the J gene lost 5 bases, with 6 bases spanning the gap. The CDR3 DNA follows: TGTGCCAGCAGTTATGCGGACAATGAGCAGTTCTTC. The encoded protein is CASSYADNEQFF.

The gene calls are TRBV21-1 and TRBJ2-7; the DNA was not compared with TRBD1, the D call given in the table. TRBV21-1 is given as a pseudogene. The CDR3 sequence is 16 residues long. This chain's CDR3 is CASSIARTGLIYEQYF. Here the CDR3 DNA reads TGTGCCAGCAGCATTGCGAGGACAGGGCTTATCTACGAGCAGTACTTC.

V usage is TRBV6-1 and J usage is TRBJ1-2; D might be TRBD1 (5 bases). The CDR3 has 17 amino acids. Per germline, CDR1 MNHNS and CDR2 SASEGT. V shed 1 base and J shed 4 bases, with 19 bases lying between them. Written as DNA, the CDR3 is TGTGCCAGCAGTGAAGTAGTTCAGAACAGCAGGGCCTATGGCTACACCTTC. Translated, it gives CASSEVVQNSRAYGYTF.

The V gene is TRBV21-1, the J gene TRBJ2-4; the table's D gene call, TRBD2, was not cross checked with the DNA. TRBV21-1 is flagged as a pseudogene. The CDR3 is made up of 15 amino acids. CDR3 protein: CASPLGGGSPDIQYF. The CDR3 DNA reads TGTGCCAGTCCCCTCGGGGGGGGCTCCCCCGACATTCAGTACTTC.

The chain carries TRBV27 and TRBJ2-1, with D possibly being TRBD2 (6 bases). Germline CDR1 is MNHEY and CDR2 is SMNVEV (reference sequence). V shed 6 bases and J shed 4 bases, with 13 bases lying between them. This CDR3 contains 14 residues. CDR3: CASSPGDGYNEQFF. The CDR3 DNA is TGTGCCAGCAGCCCGGGGGACGGATACAATGAGCAGTTCTTC.

This chain uses TRBV6-4 with TRBJ1-1; 7 bases are a match to TRBD1. Germline V gives CDR1 MRHNA, CDR2 SNTAGT. Unmatched junction bases numbered 8, after V lost 2 bases and J lost 11 bases. The CDR3 loop spans 13 amino acids. CDR3 bases: TGTGCCAGCAGTGACAGGGTGACAGGGTCGGCTTTCTTT. This gives the protein CASSDRVTGSAFF.

V usage is TRBV19 and J usage is TRBJ2-7; D perhaps matches TRBD1 (6 bases). Trimming cost V 3 bases and J 2 bases, with 8 bases left between them. The CDR3 length is 13 residues. Germline values: CDR1 LNHDA, CDR2 SQIVND (reference sequence). The CDR3 DNA is TGTGCCAGTAGTATGGACAGTGCCTACGAGCAGTACTTC. Its protein product is CASSMDSAYEQYF.

This clone has more than one count but fewer than ten. The chain combines TRBV18 with TRBJ2-3; D call uncertain. There are 13 residues in the CDR3. The germline gives CDR1 KGHSH, CDR2 LQKENI. Trimming left V 8 bases short and J 6 bases short, with 15 bases between. The CDR3 coding sequence is TGTGCCAGCGAACGAGCCCCCGGGGATACGCAGTATTTT. Amino acid sequence: CASERAPGDTQYF.